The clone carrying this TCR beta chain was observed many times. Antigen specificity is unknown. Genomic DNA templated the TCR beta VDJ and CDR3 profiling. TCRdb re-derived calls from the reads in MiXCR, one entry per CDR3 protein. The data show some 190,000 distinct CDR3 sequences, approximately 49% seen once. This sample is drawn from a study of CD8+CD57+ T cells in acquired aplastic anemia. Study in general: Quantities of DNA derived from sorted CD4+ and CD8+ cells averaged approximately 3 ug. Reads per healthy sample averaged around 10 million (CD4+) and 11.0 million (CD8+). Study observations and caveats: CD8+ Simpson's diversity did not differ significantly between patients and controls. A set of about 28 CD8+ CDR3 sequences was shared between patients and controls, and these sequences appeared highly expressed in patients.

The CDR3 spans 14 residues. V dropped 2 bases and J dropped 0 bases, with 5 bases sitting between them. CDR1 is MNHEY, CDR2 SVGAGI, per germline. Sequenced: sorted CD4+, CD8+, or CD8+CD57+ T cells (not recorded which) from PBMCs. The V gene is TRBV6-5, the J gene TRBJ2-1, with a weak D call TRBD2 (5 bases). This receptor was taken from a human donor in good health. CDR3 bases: TGTGCCAGCAGTTACGGGAGCTCCTACAATGAGCAGTTCTTC. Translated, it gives CASSYGSSYNEQFF.